The next 15 T cell receptor beta chains were all read from a single sample in a study of blood T cell repertoires in COVID-19. Sequencing was performed with immunoSEQ multiplex PCR; in TCRdb, only in-frame clones are kept and a portion is missing. The sample records some 40,000 clones, roughly nine tenths being singletons. The specimen was peripheral blood. The source is a man in his fifties or sixties with active COVID-19.

This chain links TRBV19 with TRBJ2-1, with D unresolved. The CDR3 contains 15 residues. Germline V gene lookup returns CDR1 LNHDA and CDR2 SQIVND (reference sequence). V was trimmed by 6 bases and J by 0 bases, leaving 12 bases between them. DNA of the CDR3: TGTGCCAGTAGACCGGGTTCTACCTCCTACAATGAGCAGTTCTTC. Its protein is CASRPGSTSYNEQFF.

The rearrangement joins TRBV5-1 to TRBJ2-1; 7 bases are a match to TRBD2. The CDR3 covers 15 residues. CDR1 and CDR2 from the germline V gene are SGHRS and YFSETQ. With V trimmed by 4 bases and J by 4 bases, 8 bases remained unmatched. The CDR3 here is CASSDSTSEYNEQFF. CDR3 DNA sequence: TGCGCCAGCAGCGATAGTACTAGCGAATACAATGAGCAGTTCTTC.

The sample holds one count of this clone. The chain recombines TRBV25-1 with TRBJ2-5; possibly TRBD2 for D (5 bases). Germline values: CDR1 MGHDK, CDR2 SYGVNS. The CDR3 covers 14 residues. V lost 4 bases and J lost 5, with 14 bases in between. CDR3 nucleotides: TGTGCCAGCAGTGGGGCCCTGGGCGGGGAGACCCAGTACTTC. Translated: CASSGALGGETQYF.

V usage is TRBV6-5 and J usage is TRBJ1-2; 8 nucleotides agree with TRBD1. From germline, CDR1 is MNHEY and CDR2 SVGAGI. This CDR3 has 11 residues. V was clipped by 5 bases and J by 10 bases; unmatched bases: 3. The CDR3 DNA reads as TGTGCCAGCAGTAGGGGACAGGACTACACCTTC. This translates into CASSRGQDYTF.

This chain connects TRBV6-5 to TRBJ1-2; the D is unclear. The CDR3 loop spans 15 amino acids. Trimming left V 5 bases short and J 0 bases short, with 13 bases between. Germline CDR1 reads MNHEY; CDR2 reads SVGAGI. DNA of the CDR3: TGTGCCAGCAGTAAGGACCCTAGCTCTAACTATGGCTACACCTTC. Its translation: CASSKDPSSNYGYTF.

The chain joins TRBV5-1 to TRBJ2-3, with 8 positions matching TRBD2. Per the germline V gene, CDR1 is SGHRS and CDR2 is YFSETQ. This CDR3 comprises 16 residues. V lost 0 bases to trimming and J lost 3 bases; unmatched junction nucleotides: 6. The CDR3 is CASSLGPGGQTDTQYF. The CDR3 DNA follows: TGCGCCAGCAGCTTGGGGCCGGGGGGGCAGACAGATACGCAGTATTTT.

The chain uses TRBV2 and TRBJ2-7, with D possibly matching TRBD2 (7 bases). The CDR3 is 13 amino acids. V lost 5 bases to trimming and J lost 6 bases, with 14 bases between them. CDR1 is SNHLY, CDR2 FYNNEI, per germline. DNA of the CDR3: TGTGCCAGCAGTTCGAGGGCGGGGGCCGAGCAGTACTTC. This translates into CASSSRAGAEQYF.

The chain links TRBV5-3 to TRBJ1-5, with D perhaps TRBD1 (6 bases). TRBV5-3 is noted as an ORF with a role that remains uncertain. V was cut by 10 bases and J by 7 bases, with 18 bases left in between. This CDR3 comprises 13 residues. The CDR3 region has the DNA TGTGCCTCCCTGGGGGGGGCTGGCCAGCCCCAGCATTTT. Its protein is CASLGGAGQPQHF.

This clone was seen once. This CDR3 reads CAWRFGVRTEAFF. The CDR3 DNA sequence: TGTGCCTGGAGATTCGGGGTTCGGACTGAAGCTTTCTTT. This chain connects TRBV30 to TRBJ1-1; D not resolved. This CDR3 is built from 13 residues. The germline V gene has CDR1 GTSNPN and CDR2 SVGIG (reference sequence). Between the trimmed V and J ends, which lost 3 bases and 5 bases, there was a span of 13 bases.

CDR3 residues: CASSEQGARETQYF. In nucleotides, the CDR3 is TGTGCCAGCAGTGAGCAGGGGGCTCGGGAGACCCAGTACTTC. This chain links TRBV25-1 with TRBJ2-5; the match to TRBD1 covers 8 bases. J lost 5 bases, V lost 3 bases, and 5 bases had no gene match. Germline-derived CDR1 and CDR2 are MGHDK and SYGVNS. The CDR3 covers 14 residues.

This chain connects TRBV20-1 to TRBJ2-3; 9 bases map to TRBD2. This CDR3 comprises 16 residues. CDR1 DFQATT and CDR2 SNEGSKA come from the germline V gene (reference sequence). J gave up 1 base and V 3 bases, and 8 bases lay outside the gene matches. The CDR3 reads CSASRGSGGGTDTQYF. The DNA for the CDR3 is TGCAGTGCTAGTCGGGGTAGCGGGGGAGGCACAGATACGCAGTATTTT.

V is TRBV7-2 and J is TRBJ2-1, with TRBD1 identical over 9 bases. Germline CDR1 and CDR2: SGHTA and FQGNSA. Losses at the gene ends were 5 bases for V and 4 bases for J; bases not matched to a gene: 6. The CDR3 consists of 15 residues. The chain's CDR3 is CASSPDRGMYNEQFF. CDR3 sequence (DNA): TGTGCCAGCAGCCCCGACAGGGGGATGTACAATGAGCAGTTCTTC.

The V and J genes are TRBV10-3 and TRBJ1-3; perhaps TRBD1 as D (5 bases). The CDR3 covers 15 residues. Germline CDR1 ENHRY, CDR2 SYGVKD. Trimming removed 3 bases from V and 0 bases from J, with 9 bases in between. CDR3 nucleotide sequence: TGTGCCATCAGTGACAGGGTTCTCTCTGGAAACACCATATATTTT. This sequence encodes CAISDRVLSGNTIYF.

The chain is built from TRBV4-1 and TRBJ2-3; D is possibly TRBD2 (7 bases). Germline CDR1 is MGHRA and CDR2 is YSYEKL. V dropped 4 bases and J dropped 2 bases, with 16 bases sitting between them. There are 16 residues in the CDR3. In DNA form, the CDR3 reads TGCGCCAGCAGCCGTGGGGGGGGCGGTTACACAGATACGCAGTATTTT. It specifies CASSRGGGGYTDTQYF.

The CDR3 loop reads CASSRITGDSSGNTIYF. The CDR3 DNA reads as TGTGCCAGTAGCAGGATAACAGGGGACTCTTCTGGAAACACCATATATTTT. This rearrangement joins TRBV19 to TRBJ1-3; 7 bases line up with TRBD1. The germline V gene has CDR1 LNHDA and CDR2 SQIVND (reference sequence). The CDR3 has 17 amino acids. J lost 1 base, V lost 6 bases, and 12 bases had no gene match.